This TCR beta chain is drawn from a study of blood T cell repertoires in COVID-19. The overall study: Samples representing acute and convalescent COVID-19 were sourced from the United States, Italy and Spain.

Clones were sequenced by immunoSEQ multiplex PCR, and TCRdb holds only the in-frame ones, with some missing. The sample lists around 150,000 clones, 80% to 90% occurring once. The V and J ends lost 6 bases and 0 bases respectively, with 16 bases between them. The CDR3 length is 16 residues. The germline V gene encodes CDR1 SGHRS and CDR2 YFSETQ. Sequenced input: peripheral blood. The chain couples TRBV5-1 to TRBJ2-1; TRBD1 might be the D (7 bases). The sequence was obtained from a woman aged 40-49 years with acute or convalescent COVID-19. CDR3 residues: CASTFRGDSSYNEQFF. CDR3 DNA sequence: TGCGCCAGCACCTTCCGCGGGGACAGCTCCTACAATGAGCAGTTCTTC.